What follows are 5 T cell receptor beta chains derived from one specimen sequenced in a study of CD8 T cells in ankylosing spondylitis. In TCRdb, the 5' RACE reads were re-called with MiXCR into one record per CDR3 protein. The sample contains 200,000 or so distinct CDR3 sequences, over 10% of which appear only once. Sequenced input: blood, either unsorted or a sorted T cell fraction (not recorded which). These receptors were taken from a female donor with ankylosing spondylitis or in good health (not recorded which).

Comments on this clonotype: An end of the junction does not agree with germline; a read error may underlie this. The chain uses TRBV6-1 and TRBJ1-4, with D hard to call. There are 14 residues in the CDR3. The V gene's germline CDR1 is MNHNS and CDR2 SASEGT. CDR3 nucleotides: TGTGCAAGCAGAACCAGCAACCTTAATGAAAAACTGTTTTTT. This codes for CASRTSNLNEKLFF.

Of note for this clonotype: A much more abundant neighbour one base away suggests this may be a read error. V and J are TRBV7-3 and TRBJ2-1, with a tentative D call TRBD2 (6 bases). Germline V lookup: CDR1 SGHTA, CDR2 FQGTGA. The CDR3 is 14 residues long. CDR3 amino acids: CASSPGLRNNEQLF. The CDR3 nucleotides are TGTGCCAGCAGCCCGGGACTGAGGAACAATGAGCAGTTATTC.

This clonotype was counted between two and nine times. This chain uses TRBV28 with TRBJ2-3; 12 nucleotides line up with TRBD2. Trimming at V came to 6 bases and at J to 3 bases, leaving 10 bases not matched to a gene. The germline V gene encodes CDR1 MDHEN and CDR2 SYDVKM. This CDR3 region has 17 residues. The DNA of the CDR3 is TGTGCCAGCAGACCATCCGGACTAGCGGGATTGACAGATACGCAGTATTTT. Protein sequence: CASRPSGLAGLTDTQYF.

This clonotype was detected many times. V gene TRBV20-1 combines with J gene TRBJ2-7, with 10 bases lining up with TRBD1. The trim removed 5 bases at V and 4 bases at J, leaving 8 bases unmatched. CDR1 and CDR2 (germline): DFQATT, SNEGSKA (reference sequence). The CDR3 loop spans 14 amino acids. Here the CDR3 reads CSAYTGTGVYEQYF. The CDR3, as DNA: TGCAGTGCTTACACCGGGACAGGGGTATACGAGCAGTACTTC.

This clonotype came up many times. This chain links TRBV27 with TRBJ2-3, with 10 positions matching TRBD2. The CDR3 runs 14 residues. The trim removed 4 bases at V and 5 bases at J, leaving 3 bases unmatched. The V gene's germline CDR1 is MNHEY and CDR2 SMNVEV (reference sequence). The CDR3 bases are TGTGCCAGCAGTTGGAGCGGGAGGGGAGATACGCAGTATTTT. Its translation is CASSWSGRGDTQYF.